This T cell receptor beta chain was captured in a study of Graves' ophthalmopathy and Graves' hyperthyroidism. This clonotype turned up a few times. The V gene's germline CDR1 is SNHLY and CDR2 FYNNEI. The CDR3 consists of 14 residues. Trimming shortened V by 6 bases and J by 5 bases, and 17 bases separated the two germline ends. Amplification targeted the TCR beta CDR3 regions, with RNA transcripts as the source material. HTBI primers primed a first-round RT-PCR, and a second-round multiplex PCR followed. A single record per CDR3 protein comes from TCRdb applying MiXCR to the multiplex PCR reads. The sample has hundreds of thousands of distinct CDR3 sequences; about 40% are singletons.

The sample comprised peripheral blood. The source is an adult man with Graves' ophthalmopathy. The rearrangement joins TRBV2 to TRBJ2-7; no firm D call. For the CDR3, the DNA is TGTGCCAGCAGGCCCCCTCAGGAAAAAGACGAGCAGTACTTC. Its translation is CASRPPQEKDEQYF.